A single sample gave rise to the 29 T cell receptor beta chains below, sequenced in a study of shared clonotypes between healthy human individuals. TCRdb's table, derived via immunoSEQ multiplex PCR, lists solely in-frame clones and lacks some. The repertoire includes 2.5 million or so clones, roughly 92% of them detected once, and around 0.15% sits in the top ten. Sequenced sample: naive CD4+ T cells sorted from blood. Subset specified: CD45RA+ positively selected. The receptor source for this set is a man between 18 and 35 years old in good health.

This rearrangement joins TRBV7-9 to TRBJ2-1; possibly TRBD2 for D (5 bases). The germline V gene has CDR1 SEHNR and CDR2 FQNEAQ (reference sequence). This CDR3 spans 16 amino acids. V was clipped by 5 bases and J by 6 bases, with 20 bases between them. The DNA of the CDR3 is TGTGCCAGCAGCGCCGAGACCCCCTCGAGGGTCAATGAGCAGTTCTTC. Protein: CASSAETPSRVNEQFF.

The chain uses TRBV5-1 and TRBJ2-2; tentatively, D is TRBD2 (5 bases). Germline V gene lookup returns CDR1 SGHRS and CDR2 YFSETQ. Trimming took off 1 base at V and 0 bases at J, with 22 bases between the two ends. The CDR3 has 20 residues. CDR3 sequence: CASSLPAHDGVIANTGELFF. The CDR3 DNA reads as TGCGCCAGCAGCTTGCCGGCCCATGACGGGGTCATCGCGAACACCGGGGAGCTGTTTTTT.

The chain links TRBV6-5 to TRBJ2-1, with D perhaps matching TRBD1 or TRBD2 (6 bases each). Germline CDR1 MNHEY, CDR2 SVGAGI. Trimming cost V 7 bases and J 2 bases, with 15 bases left between them. The length of the CDR3 is 15 residues. The CDR3 DNA follows: TGTGCCAGCAAGGGGCCCGGGGGCCCCTACAATGAGCAGTTCTTC. This codes for CASKGPGGPYNEQFF.

This chain joins TRBV5-1 and TRBJ2-7; 8 bases fit TRBD2. This CDR3 is built from 14 residues. In germline, CDR1 is SGHRS, CDR2 YFSETQ. Unmatched junction bases numbered 9, after V lost 8 bases and J lost 2 bases. Here the CDR3 DNA reads TGCGCCAGTCAACCTACTAGCGGACCCTACGAGCAGTACTTC. It encodes CASQPTSGPYEQYF.

The chain combines TRBV10-3 with TRBJ2-3, with D tentatively TRBD1 (6 bases). This CDR3 contains 17 residues. The germline V gene encodes CDR1 ENHRY and CDR2 SYGVKD. The V end was cut by 3 bases, the J end by 0 bases, with 16 bases between. For the CDR3, the DNA is TGTGCCATCAGTGAAATTCAGACAGGAGTTAGCACAGATACGCAGTATTTT. Its protein product is CAISEIQTGVSTDTQYF.

As regards this clone: Other DNA sequences in this sample translate to the same CDR3. The chain links TRBV30 to TRBJ1-1; 7 bases match TRBD1. CDR3 size: 13 residues. The ends lost 3 bases at V and 2 bases at J; junction bases unmatched: 3. Germline V lookup: CDR1 GTSNPN, CDR2 SVGIG (reference sequence). CDR3 residues: CAWRGGRNTEAFF. As DNA, the CDR3 is TGTGCCTGGAGAGGGGGCCGAAACACTGAAGCTTTCTTT.

The V and J genes are TRBV5-1 and TRBJ2-5; TRBD2 matches at 15 bases. This CDR3 comprises 15 residues. With V trimmed by 7 bases and J by 3 bases, 4 bases remained unmatched. Germline V gene lookup returns CDR1 SGHRS and CDR2 YFSETQ. CDR3 loop: CASGTSGRPEETQYF. The CDR3 bases are TGCGCCAGCGGGACTAGCGGGAGGCCCGAAGAGACCCAGTACTTC.

This sequence joins TRBV11-2 and TRBJ1-1; D is ambiguous. CDR1 is SGHAT, CDR2 FQNNGV, per germline. The CDR3 contains 14 residues. V lost 1 base to trimming and J lost 10 bases, with 16 bases between them. CDR3 sequence reads: CASSLGPGPPGAFF. DNA for the CDR3: TGTGCCAGCAGCTTAGGGCCTGGTCCTCCCGGAGCTTTCTTT.

The gene calls are TRBV6-5 and TRBJ1-2; 7 nucleotides match TRBD1. The CDR3 is 15 residues long. Per germline, CDR1 MNHEY and CDR2 SVGAGI. Trimming at V came to 0 bases and at J to 4 bases, leaving 5 bases not matched to a gene. CDR3 nucleotides: TGTGCCAGCAGTTACTCGGACAGGTCCGTCTATGGCTACACCTTC. Amino acid sequence: CASSYSDRSVYGYTF.

The chain combines TRBV11-1 with TRBJ2-7; D possibly corresponds to TRBD2 (5 bases). Germline assignment: CDR1 SGHAT and CDR2 FQDESV (reference sequence). Trimming removed 5 bases at V and 6 bases at J, with 11 bases between. CDR3 length equals 12 residues. CDR3 bases: TGTGCCAGCAGCGAGGGCCTTAGCGAGCAGTACTTC. The encoded protein is CASSEGLSEQYF.

The V call is TRBV7-2, the J call TRBJ2-3; no clear D gene. The CDR3 has 13 amino acids. V was trimmed by 5 bases and J by 7 bases, leaving 13 bases between them. Germline CDR1 and CDR2: SGHTA and FQGNSA. This chain's CDR3 is CASSPSYPNTQYF. CDR3 nucleotide sequence: TGTGCCAGCAGCCCCTCCTACCCAAATACGCAGTATTTT.

This rearrangement joins TRBV7-6 to TRBJ2-3; D is possibly TRBD1 (6 bases). Trimming took 4 bases from V and 1 from J, leaving 15 bases between them. Germline CDR1 SGHVS, CDR2 FNYEAQ. This CDR3 spans 16 amino acids. CDR3 loop: CASSSPGRGGTDTQYF. CDR3 sequence (DNA): TGTGCCAGCAGCTCGCCCGGCAGGGGAGGCACAGATACGCAGTATTTT.

The rearrangement joins TRBV12-5 to TRBJ2-7; 7 bases align to TRBD2. This CDR3 contains 15 residues. Trimming took 2 bases from V and 0 from J; bases not matched to a gene: 4. Germline V gene lookup returns CDR1 LGHNT and CDR2 FRNRAP. CDR3 amino acids: CASGLWPSGSYEQYF. In DNA, the CDR3 is TGTGCTAGTGGTTTGTGGCCTAGCGGCTCCTACGAGCAGTACTTC.

V and J are TRBV9 and TRBJ1-4; D not resolved. With 1 base removed from V and 8 bases from J, the gap between germline ends came to 9 bases. The germline V gene encodes CDR1 SGDLS and CDR2 YYNGEE. CDR3 length equals 13 residues. This CDR3 reads CASSVFGGEKLFF. The CDR3 bases are TGTGCCAGCAGCGTATTCGGTGGCGAAAAACTGTTTTTT.

V usage is TRBV6-5 and J usage is TRBJ2-2; D ambiguous. V lost 10 bases, J lost 0 bases, and 15 bases lay in between. The CDR3 covers 15 residues. Germline V gene data show CDR1 as MNHEY and CDR2 as SVGAGI. This CDR3 reads CATIRWQSNTGELFF. The CDR3 DNA reads TGTGCCACCATAAGATGGCAGTCGAACACCGGGGAGCTGTTTTTT.

The CDR3 loop is CASSPLPASGGAEQFF. The CDR3 DNA follows: TGTGCCAGCTCACCACTTCCGGCTAGCGGGGGGGCTGAGCAGTTCTTC. The chain couples TRBV18 to TRBJ2-1, with TRBD2 matching over 12 bases. The CDR3 has 16 amino acids. Germline loops: CDR1 KGHSH, CDR2 LQKENI. V dropped 1 base and J dropped 9; count of bases not matched to a gene: 7.

The V gene is TRBV4-1, the J gene TRBJ2-3, with TRBD2 identical over 8 bases. V lost 1 base, J lost 2 bases, and 5 bases stayed unmatched. The CDR3 loop spans 16 amino acids. Looked up from germline, CDR1 is MGHRA and CDR2 is YSYEKL. In DNA, the CDR3 is TGCGCCAGCAGCCAAGCCGGGGGGGCACTCACAGATACGCAGTATTTT. Protein sequence: CASSQAGGALTDTQYF.

The chain carries TRBV12-2 and TRBJ1-2. TRBV12-2 is a pseudogene segment. The CDR3 length is 16 residues. The CDR3 nucleotides are TGTGCAAGTCGCTTAGAAGATGGGTCGGGGAACTATGGCTACACCTTC. This codes for CASRLEDGSGNYGYTF.

The gene calls are TRBV30 and TRBJ1-1; D call uncertain. Per the germline V gene, CDR1 is GTSNPN and CDR2 is SVGIG (reference sequence). Trimming took 2 bases from V and 1 from J, leaving 8 bases between them. CDR3 length: 13 residues. Here the CDR3 reads CAWSFVGNTEAFF. CDR3 nucleotides: TGTGCCTGGAGTTTTGTGGGGAACACTGAAGCTTTCTTT.

The chain couples TRBV9 to TRBJ2-5; 9 bases map to TRBD1. Germline values: CDR1 SGDLS, CDR2 YYNGEE. This CDR3 contains 15 residues. V was clipped by 5 bases and J by 2 bases; unmatched bases: 7. The chain's CDR3 is CASRPGQGGQETQYF. The DNA of the CDR3 is TGTGCCAGCAGACCGGGACAGGGAGGTCAAGAGACCCAGTACTTC.

Remarks on this clone: The sample holds other DNA sequences that translate to the same CDR3. V and J are TRBV6-5 and TRBJ1-2; TRBD1 aligns across 8 bases. Per the germline V gene, CDR1 is MNHEY and CDR2 is SVGAGI. V lost 7 bases to trimming and J lost 8 bases; unmatched junction nucleotides: 6. This CDR3 has 12 residues. CDR3 sequence reads: CASTQGAGGYTF. In DNA form, the CDR3 reads TGTGCCAGCACGCAGGGGGCAGGAGGCTACACCTTC.

About this clone itself: The junction departs from the called germline gene at one end, perhaps through a read error. The gene calls are TRBV18 and TRBJ2-5, with unresolved D. The CDR3 totals 13 residues. CDR1 is KGHSH, CDR2 LQKENI, per germline. The CDR3 nucleotides are TGTGCCAGCTCACCGACACTCCAAGAGGCCCAGTACTTC. Protein: CASSPTLQEAQYF. The full variable domain, completed using reference TRBV18 and TRBJ2-5, is NAGVMQNPRHLVRRRGQEARLRCSPMKGHSHVYWYRQLPEEGLKFMVYLQKENIIDESGMPKERFSAEFPKEGPSILRIQQVVRGDSAAYFCASSPTLQEAQYFGPGTRLLVL.

The chain employs TRBV7-9 and TRBJ2-7, with D perhaps matching TRBD1 or TRBD2 (5 bases each). This CDR3 region has 14 residues. Trimming shortened V by 3 bases and J by 7 bases, and 16 bases separated the two germline ends. The V gene's germline CDR1 is SEHNR and CDR2 FQNEAQ (reference sequence). CDR3 DNA sequence: TGTGCCAGCAGCTTGGGGACCGCGGCCGAGGAGCAGTACTTC. Translating it yields CASSLGTAAEEQYF.

The chain combines TRBV10-3 with TRBJ2-7; the match to TRBD2 covers 11 bases. Germline V gene sequence: CDR1 ENHRY, CDR2 SYGVKD. The CDR3 spans 16 residues. J gave up 0 bases and V 7 bases, and 8 bases lay outside the gene matches. DNA of the CDR3: TGTGCCATCAAGGCAGGACTAGCGGGCAACTCCTACGAGCAGTACTTC. Its protein product is CAIKAGLAGNSYEQYF.

This clone occurred once. J is TRBJ1-5 and V is TRBV7-5; the table's D call TRBD1 went unverified against the DNA. TRBV7-5 is classified as a pseudogene. The CDR3 totals 18 residues. In DNA, the CDR3 is TGTGCCAGAAGCCGTAGACAGGGGGTCGGGTTTAAGACGGGGCCCCAGCATTTT. It translates to CARSRRQGVGFKTGPQHF.

The V gene is TRBV11-2, the J gene TRBJ1-1; possible D gene TRBD1, 5 bases. The CDR3 is made up of 13 amino acids. Germline V CDR1 and CDR2: SGHAT, FQNNGV. Trimming cost V 1 base and J 11 bases, with 14 bases left between them. Written as DNA, the CDR3 is TGTGCCAGCAGCTTAGTTCTGGGACCAGGGGCTTTCTTT. It specifies CASSLVLGPGAFF.

On this clone itself: Distinct nucleotide sequences in the sample also encode this CDR3. The chain has TRBV29-1 and TRBJ2-2; the D gene could be TRBD1 or TRBD2 (6 bases each). V shed 5 bases and J shed 4 bases, with 14 bases lying between them. The CDR3 is 14 residues long. CDR1 is SQVTM, CDR2 ANQGSEA, per germline. CDR3 loop: CSVRAGGITGELFF. The CDR3 coding sequence is TGCAGCGTTAGAGCCGGGGGCATCACCGGGGAGCTGTTTTTT.

The chain recombines TRBV5-1 with TRBJ2-2, with 8 bases identical to TRBD2. CDR1 is SGHRS, CDR2 YFSETQ, per germline. The CDR3 sequence is 15 residues long. The ends lost 3 bases at V and 0 bases at J; junction bases unmatched: 1. CDR3 in amino acids: CASSYSGTNTGELFF. The CDR3 DNA sequence: TGCGCCAGCAGCTATAGCGGGACGAACACCGGGGAGCTGTTTTTT.

The genes are TRBV25-1 and TRBJ1-2; 8 positions agree with TRBD1. CDR1 is MGHDK and CDR2 is SYGVNS in the germline V gene. V trimming: 4 bases; J trimming: 7 bases; junction bases outside the gene matches: 5. The CDR3 is 13 residues long. CDR3 sequence: CASSAQDRAGYTF. CDR3 nucleotides: TGTGCCAGCAGTGCTCAGGACAGGGCTGGCTACACCTTC.